This is a list of T cell receptor beta chains from one sample in a study of blood T cell repertoires in COVID-19. Generated by immunoSEQ multiplex PCR, the TCRdb table keeps only in-frame clones and is missing some. In the table there are 120,000 or so clones, 87% of which are singletons. The sample comprised peripheral blood. These receptors were obtained from a human donor in a cohort sampled during active COVID-19. Each CDR3 is given with its conserved first and last residue. The D gene is left open where the match is weak. Size tells how often a clone was seen (once, few, many) or the class of an expanded clone, and some rows leave it out.

j_call clone_size v_call d_call cdr3_nt cdr3_aa
TRBJ2-1 . TRBV5-4 TRBD2 TGTGCCAGCAGCTTGGGGGCGGGAGGATTAAGGGAGCAGTTCTTC CASSLGAGGLREQFF
TRBJ1-2 few TRBV5-1 TRBD1 TGCGCCAGCAGTCTCATCCAGGGGGCAGGAGCTGGTGGCTACACCTTC CASSLIQGAGAGGYTF
TRBJ1-3 . TRBV5-4 . TGTGCCAGCAGCCTAACCGCGTCTATAGACACCATATATTTT CASSLTASIDTIYF
TRBJ2-5 . TRBV28 TRBD2 TGTGCCAGCAGTTTAACCCTTCTTAGCGGGGGCCGCCAAGAGACCCAGTACTTC CASSLTLLSGGRQETQYF
TRBJ2-7 . TRBV19 TRBD2 TGTGCCAGTAGTATAGACCCAGCGGGGGCCGCGGGCGAGCAGTACTTC CASSIDPAGAAGEQYF
TRBJ2-2 . TRBV5-4 TRBD1 TGTGCCAGCAGCCCTACCCGACAGGGAGTGTCCGGGGAGCTGTTTTTT CASSPTRQGVSGELFF
TRBJ2-7 . TRBV28 . TGTGCCAGCAGTTTAGGGGGGGCGACAGGAACGGAGTACGAGCAGTACTTC CASSLGGATGTEYEQYF
TRBJ2-7 . TRBV27 TRBD2 TGTGCCAGCAGCTGGGCAGGGAGATCCGGGACTAGCGTTGACGAGCAGTACTTC CASSWAGRSGTSVDEQYF
TRBJ1-2 . TRBV25-1 . TGTGCCAGCAGAAAGCCCGGGATGAACTATGGCTACACCTTC CASRKPGMNYGYTF
TRBJ2-5 . TRBV7-2 TRBD2 TGTGCCAGCAGCCCGAACGGGGGAGGGCTTCGTCAAGAGACCCAGTACTTC CASSPNGGGLRQETQYF
TRBJ1-1 . TRBV29-1 TRBD1 TGCAGCGTGGGAACCCCAGGGGGGAACACTGAAGCTTTCTTT CSVGTPGGNTEAFF
TRBJ2-1 . TRBV19 TRBD2 TGTGCCAGTAGTATTGGACTAGCGGGAGAAGGGGGTTCCTACAATGAGCAGTTCTTC CASSIGLAGEGGSYNEQFF
TRBJ2-5 once TRBV29-1 . TGCAGCGTGAAACAGGGTTGGCAAGAGACCCAGTACTTC CSVKQGWQETQYF
TRBJ2-2 . TRBV6-4 TRBD1 TGTGCCAGCAGCGCGGGACAGGGGACGGGCGGGGAGCTGTTTTTT CASSAGQGTGGELFF
TRBJ1-5 . TRBV9 . TGTGCCAGCAGCAGAGCTGATGGGGGGTGGCCCCAGCATTTT CASSRADGGWPQHF
TRBJ1-5 few TRBV5-6 TRBD1 TGTGCCAGCAGCTTGAGGGCCGGACAGGGAAGCAATCAGCCCCAGCATTTT CASSLRAGQGSNQPQHF
TRBJ2-7 . TRBV25-1 TRBD2 TGTGCCAGCAGTGGGAGACTAGCGGGGGGGCTTGACGAGCAGTACTTC CASSGRLAGGLDEQYF
TRBJ2-3 . TRBV4-1 TRBD1 TGCGCCAGCAGCCAACGGACAGGGGGGGGTCGGTCAGATACGCAGTATTTT CASSQRTGGGRSDTQYF
TRBJ2-5 . TRBV3-1/TRBV3-2 TRBD2 TGTGCCAGCAGCCAAGAAGAGCGGGGGGTCTTTCAAGAGACCCAGTACTTC CASSQEERGVFQETQYF
TRBJ1-4 once TRBV7-2 . TGTGCCAGCAGCCCCGAGATTGCAACTAATGAAAAACTGTTTTTT CASSPEIATNEKLFF
TRBJ1-1 . TRBV11-3 . TGTGCCAGCAGCCCCCGACAGGCGGAAGCTTTCTTT CASSPRQAEAFF
TRBJ1-1 . TRBV18 . TGTGCCAGCTCACCCCGGGGGGCAGCAAACACTGAAGCTTTCTTT CASSPRGAANTEAFF
TRBJ2-1 . TRBV29-1 . TGCAGCGTTGACCCCCAGGGGATCCCCTACAATGAGCAGTTCTTC CSVDPQGIPYNEQFF
TRBJ2-7 . TRBV18 . TGTGCCAGCTCACCCCAGGGAACCTACGAGCAGTACTTC CASSPQGTYEQYF
TRBJ2-6 . TRBV6-5 . TGTGCCAGCAGTTATACCCCGAGCTCTGGGGCCAACGTCCTGACTTTC CASSYTPSSGANVLTF
TRBJ1-5 . TRBV29-1 TRBD1 TGCAGCGTGGGACAGAATCAGCCCCAGCATTTT CSVGQNQPQHF
TRBJ2-1 . TRBV7-3 TRBD1 TGTGCCAGCAGCCCCGGACAGGTTGGGGATGAGCAGTTCTTC CASSPGQVGDEQFF
TRBJ2-1 . TRBV7-6 TRBD2 TGTGCCAGCAGCTTAGCGTCCTCGAGGGCCCGACTAGCGGGAGGTGAGCAGTTCTTC CASSLASSRARLAGGEQFF
TRBJ2-1 . TRBV5-1 TRBD2 TGCGCCAGCAGCACGACGGGACTAGCGGCAGGTAATGAGCAGTTCTTC CASSTTGLAAGNEQFF
TRBJ2-1 . TRBV5-4 . TGTGCCAGCAGCTTGGATCCAGCGGGTCTCAATGAGCAGTTCTTC CASSLDPAGLNEQFF
TRBJ2-3 . TRBV9 . TGTGCCAGCAGTCTAGCCCAGGGGTACACAGATACGCAGTATTTT CASSLAQGYTDTQYF
TRBJ2-2 . TRBV5-4 . TGTGCCAGCAGCTCCGGTGGTAGCGGTTTCACCGGGGAGCTGTTTTTT CASSSGGSGFTGELFF
TRBJ1-2 . TRBV5-5 TRBD1 TGTGCCAGCAGCTTCGAATTGGGACAGGGATACTATGGCTACACCTTC CASSFELGQGYYGYTF
TRBJ1-1 . TRBV9 . TGTGCCAGCAGCGGAAGCAGGGAGGTTCGCACTGAAGCTTTCTTT CASSGSREVRTEAFF
TRBJ1-5 few TRBV19 TRBD1 TGTGCCAGTAGTATAGATTATAGGGGGACAGATAATCAGCCCCAGCATTTT CASSIDYRGTDNQPQHF
TRBJ1-1 . TRBV4-2 . TGTGCCAGCAGCCAAGACCACAGGGCAGATGAAGCTTTCTTT CASSQDHRADEAFF
TRBJ1-2 . TRBV2 . TGTGCCAGCATTGAGGTCACTGCGGAGGAAGGCTACACCTTC CASIEVTAEEGYTF
TRBJ1-5 . TRBV7-8 . TGTGCCAGCAGCCTAAAGGACAACAATCAGCCCCAGCATTTT CASSLKDNNQPQHF
TRBJ2-1 . TRBV18 TRBD1 TGTGCCAGCTCACCGACAGGGAATGAGCAGTTCTTC CASSPTGNEQFF
TRBJ2-7 . TRBV28 . TGTGCCAGCAGCATATCGAGACAGGTTTTCTACGAGCAGTACTTC CASSISRQVFYEQYF
TRBJ2-3 . TRBV24-1 TRBD2 TGTGCCACCAGTGATTTGCTAACTAGGGAGCGGGGAGCTGTGTATACGCAGTATTTT CATSDLLTRERGAVYTQYF